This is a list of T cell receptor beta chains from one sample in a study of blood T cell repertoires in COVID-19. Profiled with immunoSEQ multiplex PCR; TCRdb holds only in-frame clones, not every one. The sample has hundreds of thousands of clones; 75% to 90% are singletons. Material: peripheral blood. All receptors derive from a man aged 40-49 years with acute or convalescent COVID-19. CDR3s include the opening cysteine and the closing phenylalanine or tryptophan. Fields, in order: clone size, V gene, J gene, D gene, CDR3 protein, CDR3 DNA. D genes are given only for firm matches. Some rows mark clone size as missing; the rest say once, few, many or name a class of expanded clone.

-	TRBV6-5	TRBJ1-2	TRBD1	CASSYGTANYGYTF	TGTGCCAGCAGTTACGGGACAGCTAACTATGGCTACACCTTC
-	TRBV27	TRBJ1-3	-	CASSLNSSPNSGNTIYF	TGTGCCAGCAGTTTAAATTCCAGTCCCAACTCTGGAAACACCATATATTTT
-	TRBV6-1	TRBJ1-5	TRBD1	CASSDRTGGNQPQHF	TGTGCCAGCAGTGACCGGACAGGGGGCAATCAGCCCCAGCATTTT
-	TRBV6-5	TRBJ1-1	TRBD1	CASSSRTGATEAFF	TGTGCCAGCAGTTCCAGGACAGGGGCCACTGAAGCTTTCTTT
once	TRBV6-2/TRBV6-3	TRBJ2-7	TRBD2	CASSYGPAGGPQYF	TGTGCCAGCAGTTACGGTCCAGCGGGAGGGCCCCAGTACTTC
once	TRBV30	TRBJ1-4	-	CAWSVPGFREKLFF	TGTGCCTGGAGTGTGCCCGGGTTTAGAGAAAAACTGTTTTTT
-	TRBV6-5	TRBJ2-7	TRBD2	CASSYAGGGDSYEQYF	TGTGCCAGCAGTTACGCCGGGGGGGGAGACTCCTACGAGCAGTACTTC
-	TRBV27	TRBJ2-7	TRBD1	CASSWDRAKQYF	TGTGCCAGCAGTTGGGACAGGGCAAAGCAGTACTTC
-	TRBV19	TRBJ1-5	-	CASSMGGLGAGPGKIAQHF	TGTGCCAGTAGTATGGGGGGGTTAGGGGCAGGGCCAGGCAAAATAGCCCAGCATTTT
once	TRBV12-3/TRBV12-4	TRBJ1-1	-	CASSLRTEAFF	TGTGCCAGCAGTTTGCGCACTGAAGCTTTCTTT
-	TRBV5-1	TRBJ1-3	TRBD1	CASSSGQGALGNTIYF	TGCGCCAGCAGCTCGGGACAGGGGGCGCTTGGAAACACCATATATTTT
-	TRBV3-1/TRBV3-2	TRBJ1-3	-	CASSQWAGAGNTIYF	TGTGCCAGCAGCCAATGGGCAGGGGCTGGAAACACCATATATTTT
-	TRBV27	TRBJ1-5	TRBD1	CASSPRTGNSNQPQHF	TGTGCCAGCAGCCCCCGGACAGGGAATAGCAATCAGCCCCAGCATTTT
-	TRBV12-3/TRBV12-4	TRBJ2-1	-	CASSRRDYNEQFF	TGTGCCAGCAGTCGACGGGACTACAATGAGCAGTTCTTC
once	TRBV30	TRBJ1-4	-	CAWTGATNEKLFF	TGTGCCTGGACGGGGGCAACTAATGAAAAACTGTTTTTT
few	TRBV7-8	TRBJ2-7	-	CASSLYQGFPYEQYF	TGTGCCAGCAGCTTATACCAGGGGTTCCCCTACGAGCAGTACTTC
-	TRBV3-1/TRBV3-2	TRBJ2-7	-	CASSQDHRPKTFYEQYF	TGTGCCAGCAGCCAAGATCACAGACCCAAAACATTCTACGAGCAGTACTTC
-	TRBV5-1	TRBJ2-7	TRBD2	CASSSGLGSEQYF	TGCGCCAGCAGCTCGGGACTAGGCAGCGAGCAGTACTTC
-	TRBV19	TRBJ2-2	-	CATSWGTPNTGELFF	TGTGCCACGTCCTGGGGGACACCCAACACCGGGGAGCTGTTTTTT
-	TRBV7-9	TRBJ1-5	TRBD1	CASSFYGQGINQPQHF	TGTGCCAGCAGCTTTTACGGACAGGGGATAAATCAGCCCCAGCATTTT
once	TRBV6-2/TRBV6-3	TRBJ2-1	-	CASSSFSVRSSSYNEQFF	TGTGCCAGCAGTTCGTTCTCGGTAAGGAGTAGCTCCTACAATGAGCAGTTCTTC
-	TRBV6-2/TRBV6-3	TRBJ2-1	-	CASSLTDNEQFF	TGTGCCAGCAGCCTGACAGACAATGAGCAGTTCTTC
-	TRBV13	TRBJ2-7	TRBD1	CASSLPGTGAGEQYF	TGTGCCAGCAGCTTACCCGGGACAGGGGCAGGGGAGCAGTACTTC
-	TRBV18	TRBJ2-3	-	CASSPSGPPDTQYF	TGTGCCAGCTCACCCAGCGGACCTCCAGATACGCAGTATTTT
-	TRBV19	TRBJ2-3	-	CASSIAAREADTQYF	TGTGCCAGTAGTATAGCCGCCAGGGAGGCAGATACGCAGTATTTT
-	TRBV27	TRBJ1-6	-	CASTAGYNSPLHF	TGTGCCAGCACGGCAGGTTATAATTCACCCCTCCACTTT
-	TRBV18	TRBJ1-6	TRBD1	CASSPETGAQSPLHF	TGTGCCAGCTCACCGGAGACAGGGGCTCAATCACCCCTCCACTTT
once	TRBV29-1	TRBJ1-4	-	CSARGVATNEKLFF	TGCAGCGCCCGGGGGGTTGCAACTAATGAAAAACTGTTTTTT
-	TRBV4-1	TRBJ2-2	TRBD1	CASSQDHDRGWGTGELFF	TGCGCCAGCAGCCAAGATCATGACAGGGGTTGGGGCACCGGGGAGCTGTTTTTT
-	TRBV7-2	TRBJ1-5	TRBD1	CASSLGAGTGLQPQHF	TGTGCCAGCAGCTTAGGAGCGGGGACAGGGTTGCAGCCCCAGCATTTT
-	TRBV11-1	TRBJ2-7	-	CASSLGTGPLPYEQYF	TGTGCCAGCAGCTTAGGAACAGGGCCCTTACCTTACGAGCAGTACTTC
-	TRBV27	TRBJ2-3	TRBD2	CASSLWTSGTDTQYF	TGTGCCAGCAGTTTATGGACTAGCGGCACAGATACGCAGTATTTT
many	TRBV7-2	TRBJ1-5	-	CASSSHYSNQPQHF	TGTGCCAGCAGCTCACACTATAGCAATCAGCCCCAGCATTTT
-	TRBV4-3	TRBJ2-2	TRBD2	CASSQDSRRGNGELFF	TGCGCCAGCAGCCAAGATTCAAGGCGGGGGAACGGGGAGCTGTTTTTT
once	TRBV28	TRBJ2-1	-	CASSTRQGGRNEQFF	TGTGCCAGCAGTACCCGACAGGGAGGTCGAAATGAGCAGTTCTTC
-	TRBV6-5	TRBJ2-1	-	CASNQQGGYNEQFF	TGTGCCAGCAACCAGCAGGGTGGGTACAATGAGCAGTTCTTC
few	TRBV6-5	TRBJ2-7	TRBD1	CASSYRTGGEQYF	TGTGCCAGCAGTTATCGGACAGGCGGGGAGCAGTACTTC
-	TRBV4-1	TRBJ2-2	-	CASSPRGFTGELFF	TGCGCCAGCAGCCCCAGAGGGTTCACCGGGGAGCTGTTTTTT
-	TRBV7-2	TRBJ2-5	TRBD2	CASSLWGLKETQYF	TGTGCCAGCAGCTTATGGGGACTAAAAGAGACCCAGTACTTC
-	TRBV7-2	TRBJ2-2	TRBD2	CASSRITGGPPGELFF	TGTGCCAGCAGCCGTATAACGGGAGGGCCTCCCGGGGAGCTGTTTTTT
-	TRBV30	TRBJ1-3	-	CAWSVGGAQAGNTIYF	TGTGCCTGGAGTGTAGGAGGGGCTCAAGCTGGAAACACCATATATTTT
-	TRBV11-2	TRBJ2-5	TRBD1	CASSPQGAGETQYF	TGTGCCAGCAGCCCCCAGGGGGCCGGGGAGACCCAGTACTTC
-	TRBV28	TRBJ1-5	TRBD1	CASSSANRGHAIWSGQPQHF	TGTGCCAGCAGTTCCGCCAACAGGGGCCACGCCATTTGGAGCGGTCAGCCCCAGCATTTT
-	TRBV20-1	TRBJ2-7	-	CSARSGLEQYF	TGCAGTGCTAGATCTGGACTCGAGCAGTACTTC
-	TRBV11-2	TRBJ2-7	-	CASSLQGFEQYF	TGTGCCAGCAGCTTACAGGGGTTCGAGCAGTACTTC
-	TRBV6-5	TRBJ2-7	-	CASSYSRPREEYEQYF	TGTGCCAGCAGTTACTCGAGACCCAGGGAGGAGTACGAGCAGTACTTC
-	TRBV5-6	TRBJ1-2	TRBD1	CASSRPGTGVKGYTF	TGTGCCAGCAGCCGTCCCGGGACAGGGGTTAAGGGCTACACCTTC
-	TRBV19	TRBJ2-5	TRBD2	CASSIGGRAKETQYF	TGTGCCAGTAGTATCGGCGGGAGGGCCAAGGAGACCCAGTACTTC
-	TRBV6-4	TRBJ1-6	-	CASSDMGHPNNSPLHF	TGTGCCAGCAGTGATATGGGACACCCAAACAATTCACCCCTCCACTTT
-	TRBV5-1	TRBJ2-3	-	CASSLARVAQYF	TGCGCCAGCAGCTTGGCGAGGGTGGCACAGTATTTT
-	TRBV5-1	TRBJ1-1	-	CASSLTLNTEAFF	TGCGCCAGCAGCTTGACACTGAACACTGAAGCTTTCTTT
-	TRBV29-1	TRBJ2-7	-	CSVEVLGASLISYEQYF	TGCAGCGTTGAGGTCCTGGGGGCGTCCCTCATCTCCTACGAGCAGTACTTC
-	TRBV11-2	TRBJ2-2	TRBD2	CASSLGVAGVDSGELFF	TGTGCCAGCAGCTTAGGGGTAGCGGGAGTAGATTCCGGGGAGCTGTTTTTT
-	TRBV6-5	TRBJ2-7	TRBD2	CASRVKREGYEQYF	TGTGCCAGCAGGGTTAAGCGGGAGGGATACGAGCAGTACTTC